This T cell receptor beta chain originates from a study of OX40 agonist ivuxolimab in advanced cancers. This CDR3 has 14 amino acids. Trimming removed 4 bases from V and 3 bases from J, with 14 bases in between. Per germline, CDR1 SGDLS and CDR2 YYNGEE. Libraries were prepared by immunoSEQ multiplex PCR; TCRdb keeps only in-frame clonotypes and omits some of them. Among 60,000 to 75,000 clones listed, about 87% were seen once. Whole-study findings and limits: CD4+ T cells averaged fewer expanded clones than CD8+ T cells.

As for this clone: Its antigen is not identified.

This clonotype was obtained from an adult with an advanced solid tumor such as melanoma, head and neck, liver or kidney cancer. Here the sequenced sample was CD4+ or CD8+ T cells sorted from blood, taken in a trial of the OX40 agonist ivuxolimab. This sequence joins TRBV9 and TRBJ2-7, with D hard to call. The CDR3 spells CASSPSRLDYEQYF. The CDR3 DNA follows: TGTGCCAGCAGCCCCAGTAGGTTGGACTACGAGCAGTACTTC. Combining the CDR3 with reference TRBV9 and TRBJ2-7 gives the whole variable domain DSGVTQTPKHLITATGQRVTLRCSPRSGDLSVYWYQQSLDQGLQFLIQYYNGEERAKGNILERFSAQQFPDLHSELNLSSLELGDSALYFCASSPSRLDYEQYFGPGTRLTVT.